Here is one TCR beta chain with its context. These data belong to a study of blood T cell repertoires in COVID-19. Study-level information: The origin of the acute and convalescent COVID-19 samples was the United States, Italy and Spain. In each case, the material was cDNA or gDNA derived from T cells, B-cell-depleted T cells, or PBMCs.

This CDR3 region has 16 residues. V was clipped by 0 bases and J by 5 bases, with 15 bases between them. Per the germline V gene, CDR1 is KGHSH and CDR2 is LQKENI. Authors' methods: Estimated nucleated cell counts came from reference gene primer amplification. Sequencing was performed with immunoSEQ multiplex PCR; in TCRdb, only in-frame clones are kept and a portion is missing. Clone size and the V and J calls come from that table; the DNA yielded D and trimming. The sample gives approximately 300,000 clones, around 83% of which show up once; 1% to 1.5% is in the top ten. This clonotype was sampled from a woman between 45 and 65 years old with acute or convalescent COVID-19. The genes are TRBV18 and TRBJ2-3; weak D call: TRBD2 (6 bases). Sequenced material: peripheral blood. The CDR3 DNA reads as TGTGCCAGCTCACCACCCGGGAGAGTGAGTGGAGATACGCAGTATTTT. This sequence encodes CASSPPGRVSGDTQYF.